This entry features one TCR beta chain sequence. Its cognate antigen has yet to be identified. No clone much larger than this one lies a single base away; base qualities are absent. In the ViraFEST assay, PBMC were stimulated with viral peptide pools, and TCR sequencing was then used to find antigen-specific CD4+ T cell clonotypes based on their expansion. After around ten days of culture, CD4+ T cells were isolated with the EasySep CD4+ T cell isolation kit. Healthy vaccine recipients had no prior SARS-CoV-2 infection, confirmed by negative nucleocapsid antibodies before and after vaccination. Each well held over 1.5 million PBMC cultured in IMDM containing roughly 5% human AB serum, 9 to 10 IU/ml IL-2 and gentamicin, along with around 11 ug/ml peptides. On days 3 and 7, half of the culture medium was replaced with fresh IL-2-containing medium. Unless noted otherwise, every peptide stimulation condition was cultured in triplicate wells. PBMC were separated from whole blood using Ficoll-Paque Plus gradient centrifugation and were then either cryopreserved at -140C or used fresh. The spike proteins of SARS-CoV-2 and of the common cold coronaviruses HCoV-NL63, HCoV-OC43 and HCoV-229E were spanned by overlapping peptide pools. Genomic DNA was extracted from cultured CD4+ T cells with the QIAamp micro DNA kit.

This entry is derived from a study of vaccination effects on CD4 cells after COVID-19 (dated by TCRdb to between 2022 and 2023). For the wider study: Two doses of either the BNT162b2 or the mRNA-1273 mRNA SARS-CoV-2 vaccine were administered to participants. Altogether, around ten COVID-19 convalescent patients and several SARS-CoV-2-naive healthy vaccine recipients made up the full study. The Oncomine TCR Beta short-read assay on an Illumina iSeq 100 was used to sequence cultures from other donors in the study. SARS-CoV-2 spike-specific CD4+ TCR repertoires from before and after mRNA vaccination were compared in COVID-19 convalescent patients and in infection-naive vaccine recipients. Results and caveats for the whole study, not just this receptor: At late post-vaccination timepoints, both infection-induced and vaccine-induced clones showed marked clonal contraction, consistent with waning T cell responses. Among healthy vaccine recipients, nearly all vaccine-induced clones were SARS-CoV-2 mono-reactive, and only 1 of 255 was cross-reactive with common cold coronaviruses. Limitations of the study were the small number of convalescent patients and the absence of early post-infection timepoints.

Libraries were built with the immunoSEQ multiplex PCR assay. TCR beta CDR3 sequencing was performed on DNA from the cultured, isolated CD4+ T cells. The paper's processing steps were these. Non-productive TCR sequences were discarded, and reads were trimmed to the CDR3 region, with only CDR3s of 7 or more amino acids retained. Antigen-specific clonotypes were identified with the MANAFEST web app by comparing expansion in peptide wells against reference cultures. Positive clones required FDR<0.05 expansion versus reference and all other wells, odds ratio above 5, and frequency above 0.1% in two replicate wells. Cross-reactive clonotypes were defined as significantly expanded in SARS-CoV-2 spike wells and in at least one common cold coronavirus spike condition. Using the stringdist R package, CDR3 similarity was measured by Levenshtein distance, and unrooted trees were constructed with ape in R 3.6.1. TCRdb took this table from immuneACCESS and kept in-frame rearrangements with V and J called. Such tables lack part of the clones; where checked against another copy, unresolved V genes explain under half of the gap, and the rest is unexplained. Clone size and V and J calls were adopted from that table, with D and trimming inferred from the DNA. A total of roughly 61,000 clones appear in this sample, roughly four fifths of them only once. The ten largest account for about 2.5% of the sample.

The germline V gene encodes CDR1 LGHNT and CDR2 FRNRAP. The germline ends are 21 bases apart after V is trimmed by 5 bases and J by 5 bases. The CDR3, from cysteine to phenylalanine, totals 16 residues. Only the CDR3 DNA is retained, 48 bases long and in frame from the first base. Source: CD4+ T cells from PBMCs cultured with HCoV-229E spike peptides, taken before COVID-19 vaccination. The cell subset or site label corresponds to: HCoV-229E spike overlapping peptide pool stimulation. The chain was built from TRBV12-5 and TRBJ1-2, with TRBD1 tentatively as D gene (5 bases match). This TCR was sampled from a human donor who received a COVID-19 vaccine. The DNA reads as follows: TGTGCTAGTGGTCCCACTGATGGCGGGGGAGGGTATGGCTACACCTTC. This encodes CASGPTDGGGGYGYTF.